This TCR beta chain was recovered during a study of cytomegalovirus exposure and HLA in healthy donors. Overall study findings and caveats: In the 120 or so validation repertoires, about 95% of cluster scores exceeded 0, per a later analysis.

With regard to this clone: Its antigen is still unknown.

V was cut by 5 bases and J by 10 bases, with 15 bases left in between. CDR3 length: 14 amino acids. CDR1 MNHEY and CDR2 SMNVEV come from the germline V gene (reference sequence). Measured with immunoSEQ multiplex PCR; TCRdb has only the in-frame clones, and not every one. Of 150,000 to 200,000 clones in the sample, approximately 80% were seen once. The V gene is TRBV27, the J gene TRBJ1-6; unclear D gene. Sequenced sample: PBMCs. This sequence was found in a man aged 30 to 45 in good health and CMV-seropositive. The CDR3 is CASSPPLSGSPLHF. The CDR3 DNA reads TGTGCCAGCAGTCCCCCTTTGAGCGGCTCACCCCTCCACTTT.